Listed below are T cell receptor beta chains from one sample, sequenced in a study of Ad26.COV2.S vaccination and SARS-CoV-2 variants. Measured with immunoSEQ multiplex PCR; TCRdb has only the in-frame clones, and not every one. Here the sample spans approximately 300,000 clones, around 84% being singletons. The specimen comprised peripheral blood, sampled in a trial of Ad26.COV2.S vaccine versus placebo. These receptors all stem from a person between 18 and 59 years old who received the Ad26.COV2.S COVID-19 vaccine or a placebo. CDR3s include the opening cysteine and the closing phenylalanine or tryptophan. Each record gives: J gene, V gene, D gene, clone size, CDR3 DNA, CDR3 protein. D genes are given only for firm matches. Part of the rows lack a size; the others show once, few, many or a class for expanded clones.

j_gene: TRBJ2-3; v_gene: TRBV9; d_gene: TRBD1; abundance: NA; CDR3nt: TGTGCCAGCAGCGAACCCGGGACAGGGGTTGCAGATACGCAGTATTTT; CDR3aa: CASSEPGTGVADTQYF
j_gene: TRBJ1-3; v_gene: TRBV4-1; d_gene: NA; abundance: NA; CDR3nt: TGCGCCAGCAGCCCCCCGGACGGCAGTCGCTCTGGAAACACCATATATTTT; CDR3aa: CASSPPDGSRSGNTIYF
j_gene: TRBJ2-7; v_gene: TRBV5-1; d_gene: TRBD1; abundance: NA; CDR3nt: TGCGCCAGCAGCTTAGGACAGGGGTTGTCCTACGAGCAGTACTTC; CDR3aa: CASSLGQGLSYEQYF
j_gene: TRBJ1-4; v_gene: TRBV19; d_gene: TRBD1; abundance: NA; CDR3nt: TGTGCCAGTAGTAGCGACAGGGGAGCTAATGAAAAACTGTTTTTT; CDR3aa: CASSSDRGANEKLFF
j_gene: TRBJ2-7; v_gene: TRBV18; d_gene: NA; abundance: once; CDR3nt: TGTGCCAGCTCAAAAAATCGGGACAAGTACTACGAGCAGTACTTC; CDR3aa: CASSKNRDKYYEQYF
j_gene: TRBJ2-3; v_gene: TRBV25-1; d_gene: NA; abundance: NA; CDR3nt: TGTGCCAGCAGTGATAGGAAGACTAGCACAGATACGCAGTATTTT; CDR3aa: CASSDRKTSTDTQYF
j_gene: TRBJ2-7; v_gene: TRBV10-3; d_gene: NA; abundance: NA; CDR3nt: TGTGCCATCAGTGAGTCCAGAGGACTTCGGAACGAGCAGTACTTC; CDR3aa: CAISESRGLRNEQYF
j_gene: TRBJ1-1; v_gene: TRBV5-6; d_gene: TRBD1; abundance: NA; CDR3nt: TGTGCCAGCAGCGAGGGACAGGGAGACACTGAAGCTTTCTTT; CDR3aa: CASSEGQGDTEAFF
j_gene: TRBJ2-2; v_gene: TRBV3-1/TRBV3-2; d_gene: NA; abundance: NA; CDR3nt: TGTGCCAGCAGCCCCTTGGCGGGGAACACCGGGGAGCTGTTTTTT; CDR3aa: CASSPLAGNTGELFF
j_gene: TRBJ2-7; v_gene: TRBV7-2; d_gene: NA; abundance: NA; CDR3nt: TGTGCCAGCAGCCCTCCTTCTCCCCAGCAGTACTTC; CDR3aa: CASSPPSPQQYF
j_gene: TRBJ1-2; v_gene: TRBV6-5; d_gene: NA; abundance: NA; CDR3nt: TGTGCCAGCAGGCCGAGGGGACTCAGAGACTATGGCTACACCTTC; CDR3aa: CASRPRGLRDYGYTF
j_gene: TRBJ2-5; v_gene: TRBV29-1; d_gene: NA; abundance: NA; CDR3nt: TGCAGCGTTGGCCTGATCCGGCTCGAGACCCAGTACTTC; CDR3aa: CSVGLIRLETQYF
j_gene: TRBJ1-6; v_gene: TRBV19; d_gene: NA; abundance: NA; CDR3nt: TGTGCCAGTAGTATAGAGACTAGTTATTCACCCCTCCACTTT; CDR3aa: CASSIETSYSPLHF
j_gene: TRBJ2-2; v_gene: TRBV7-3; d_gene: NA; abundance: NA; CDR3nt: TGTGCCAGCAGCTTACGTCGGACGGGGGACACCGCGAACACCGGGGAGCTGTTTTTT; CDR3aa: CASSLRRTGDTANTGELFF
j_gene: TRBJ1-1; v_gene: TRBV29-1; d_gene: TRBD1; abundance: NA; CDR3nt: TGCAGCGTTGCAGGGGGTAGGATCGCCGCTTTCTTT; CDR3aa: CSVAGGRIAAFF
j_gene: TRBJ2-7; v_gene: TRBV30; d_gene: TRBD1; abundance: NA; CDR3nt: TGTGCCTGGAGTTTCGGGACAGGGGGCGTCACCTACGAGCAGTACTTC; CDR3aa: CAWSFGTGGVTYEQYF
j_gene: TRBJ2-5; v_gene: TRBV19; d_gene: NA; abundance: NA; CDR3nt: TGTGCCAGTAGTATAGACCTAGCGGAGACCCAGTACTTC; CDR3aa: CASSIDLAETQYF
j_gene: TRBJ1-5; v_gene: TRBV19; d_gene: NA; abundance: NA; CDR3nt: TGTGCCAGCCGACAGTTCGATAGCAATCAGCCCCAGCATTTT; CDR3aa: CASRQFDSNQPQHF
j_gene: TRBJ1-2; v_gene: TRBV7-2; d_gene: NA; abundance: NA; CDR3nt: TGTGCCAGCAGCACTAATAGCGGTTATGGCTACACCTTC; CDR3aa: CASSTNSGYGYTF
j_gene: TRBJ1-2; v_gene: TRBV7-8; d_gene: NA; abundance: NA; CDR3nt: TGTGCCAGCAGCTTAGTCCCAGGGGAGAACTATGGCTACACCTTC; CDR3aa: CASSLVPGENYGYTF
j_gene: TRBJ1-2; v_gene: TRBV5-5; d_gene: NA; abundance: NA; CDR3nt: TGTGCCAGCAGCTTGGCCGGGGACGGCTACACCTTC; CDR3aa: CASSLAGDGYTF
j_gene: TRBJ2-7; v_gene: TRBV6-6; d_gene: TRBD2; abundance: few; CDR3nt: TGTGCCAGCACCCTAGGGTGGGGGGGCTCCTACGAGCAGTACTTC; CDR3aa: CASTLGWGGSYEQYF
j_gene: TRBJ2-7; v_gene: TRBV19; d_gene: NA; abundance: many; CDR3nt: TGTGCCAGTAGGGACAACACCTACGAGCAGTACTTC; CDR3aa: CASRDNTYEQYF
j_gene: TRBJ2-2; v_gene: TRBV6-4; d_gene: TRBD2; abundance: few; CDR3nt: TGTGCCAGCAGTGACTCTAGCGGGGGGAACACCGGGGAGCTGTTTTTT; CDR3aa: CASSDSSGGNTGELFF
j_gene: TRBJ2-3; v_gene: TRBV5-1; d_gene: NA; abundance: NA; CDR3nt: TGCGCCAGCAGCTTGACTAGCCATAGCACAGATACGCAGTATTTT; CDR3aa: CASSLTSHSTDTQYF
j_gene: TRBJ1-2; v_gene: TRBV6-5; d_gene: TRBD1; abundance: NA; CDR3nt: TGTGCCAGCAGTACGACAGGGCTCTATGGCTACACCTTC; CDR3aa: CASSTTGLYGYTF
j_gene: TRBJ2-3; v_gene: TRBV4-2; d_gene: NA; abundance: NA; CDR3nt: TGTGCCAGCAAACTAGCTACTGAAGATACGCAGTATTTT; CDR3aa: CASKLATEDTQYF
j_gene: TRBJ1-2; v_gene: TRBV6-5; d_gene: NA; abundance: NA; CDR3nt: TGTGCCAGCACCCCAGGGGCTAACTATGGCTACACCTTC; CDR3aa: CASTPGANYGYTF
j_gene: TRBJ2-7; v_gene: TRBV18; d_gene: NA; abundance: NA; CDR3nt: TGTGCCAGCTCACCTCCACACAGTACCTACGAGCAGTACTTC; CDR3aa: CASSPPHSTYEQYF
j_gene: TRBJ2-4; v_gene: TRBV3-1/TRBV3-2; d_gene: NA; abundance: NA; CDR3nt: TGTGCCAGCAGCCCCGGGACTCTCCGGCAAAACATTCAGTACTTC; CDR3aa: CASSPGTLRQNIQYF
j_gene: TRBJ1-1; v_gene: TRBV5-4; d_gene: NA; abundance: NA; CDR3nt: TGTGCCAGCAGCTTTAACACTGAAGCTTTCTTT; CDR3aa: CASSFNTEAFF
j_gene: TRBJ2-7; v_gene: TRBV6-2/TRBV6-3; d_gene: TRBD1; abundance: NA; CDR3nt: TGTGCCAGCAGTTGGACAGGGGTCGGGTACTTCGCCGAGCAGTACTTC; CDR3aa: CASSWTGVGYFAEQYF
j_gene: TRBJ1-4; v_gene: TRBV18; d_gene: NA; abundance: once; CDR3nt: TGTGCCAGCTCCCCACTTTCCCCGAATGAAAAACTGTTTTTT; CDR3aa: CASSPLSPNEKLFF
j_gene: TRBJ1-5; v_gene: TRBV2; d_gene: NA; abundance: NA; CDR3nt: TGTGCCAGCAACGAGGAATCGGGTCAGCCCCAGCATTTT; CDR3aa: CASNEESGQPQHF
j_gene: TRBJ1-2; v_gene: TRBV30; d_gene: NA; abundance: NA; CDR3nt: TGTGCCTGGAGTGACAGGGTGGCTGCTGGCTACACCTTC; CDR3aa: CAWSDRVAAGYTF
j_gene: TRBJ2-7; v_gene: TRBV6-5; d_gene: NA; abundance: NA; CDR3nt: TGTGCCAGCAGGGGGGGGACAGGTCTACCCTACGAGCAGTACTTC; CDR3aa: CASRGGTGLPYEQYF
j_gene: TRBJ2-2; v_gene: TRBV2; d_gene: TRBD1; abundance: NA; CDR3nt: TGTGCCAGCACTGGACAGGGGCGGAACACCGGGGAGCTGTTTTTT; CDR3aa: CASTGQGRNTGELFF
j_gene: TRBJ1-2; v_gene: TRBV6-4; d_gene: TRBD1; abundance: NA; CDR3nt: TGTGCCAGCACCCAACAGGGGGCCGATGGCTACACCTTC; CDR3aa: CASTQQGADGYTF
j_gene: TRBJ1-3; v_gene: TRBV6-5; d_gene: TRBD1; abundance: NA; CDR3nt: TGTGCCAGCAGTTACTCACAGGGGCGGACTGGAAACACCATATATTTT; CDR3aa: CASSYSQGRTGNTIYF
j_gene: TRBJ2-7; v_gene: TRBV2; d_gene: TRBD1; abundance: NA; CDR3nt: TGTGCCAGCAGATTACGACCGGGACAGGGACCTTACGAGCAGTACTTC; CDR3aa: CASRLRPGQGPYEQYF
j_gene: TRBJ2-7; v_gene: TRBV7-2; d_gene: NA; abundance: many; CDR3nt: TGTGCCAGCAGCCTAGACAAGGGGTCCTACGAGCAGTACTTC; CDR3aa: CASSLDKGSYEQYF
j_gene: TRBJ1-1; v_gene: TRBV12-5; d_gene: TRBD1; abundance: once; CDR3nt: TGTGCTAGTGGTTTGGTACAGGGACAGGGCGAAGCTTTCTTT; CDR3aa: CASGLVQGQGEAFF
j_gene: TRBJ1-5; v_gene: TRBV6-2/TRBV6-3; d_gene: TRBD1; abundance: NA; CDR3nt: TGTGCCAGCAGTTACTCAAGTCGACAGGGACAACGGCAGCCCCAGCATTTT; CDR3aa: CASSYSSRQGQRQPQHF
j_gene: TRBJ2-6; v_gene: TRBV2; d_gene: NA; abundance: NA; CDR3nt: TGTGCCAGCGGGGGCGGACGCTCTGGGGCCAACGTCCTGACTTTC; CDR3aa: CASGGGRSGANVLTF
j_gene: TRBJ2-1; v_gene: TRBV19; d_gene: TRBD2; abundance: NA; CDR3nt: TGTGCCAGTAGTATAGGGCTAGCGGGGTACAATGAGCAGTTCTTC; CDR3aa: CASSIGLAGYNEQFF
j_gene: TRBJ2-7; v_gene: TRBV5-1; d_gene: NA; abundance: few; CDR3nt: TGCGCCAGCAGCCCGGTAGGGGTCACGAGCTCCTACGAGCAGTACTTC; CDR3aa: CASSPVGVTSSYEQYF
j_gene: TRBJ1-1; v_gene: TRBV6-6; d_gene: NA; abundance: NA; CDR3nt: TGTGCCAGCAGTTTGGACAGTAACACTGAAGCTTTCTTT; CDR3aa: CASSLDSNTEAFF
j_gene: TRBJ2-2; v_gene: TRBV18; d_gene: NA; abundance: NA; CDR3nt: TGTGCCAGCTCACCACTAACCCACCTGGACACCGGGGAGCTGTTTTTT; CDR3aa: CASSPLTHLDTGELFF
j_gene: TRBJ2-1; v_gene: TRBV7-8; d_gene: NA; abundance: NA; CDR3nt: TGTGCCAGCAGCTTACAGCCGGGAAACAATGAGCAGTTCTTC; CDR3aa: CASSLQPGNNEQFF
j_gene: TRBJ2-7; v_gene: TRBV29-1; d_gene: NA; abundance: NA; CDR3nt: TGCAGCGTTGTCCCTGGGGCTCCAGGCGAGCAGTACTTC; CDR3aa: CSVVPGAPGEQYF
j_gene: TRBJ1-2; v_gene: TRBV3-1/TRBV3-2; d_gene: NA; abundance: NA; CDR3nt: TGTGCCAGCAGCCCGACTCGGGACGCGGGCTACACCTTC; CDR3aa: CASSPTRDAGYTF